This T cell receptor beta chain was obtained from a study of shared clonotypes between healthy human individuals. The test was conducted at deep level. Here immunoSEQ multiplex PCR was the method, and the copy in TCRdb shows in-frame clones only, minus some. The sample includes roughly 2 million clones, almost 96% seen only once; the top ten take roughly 0.13%. The J segment lost 9 bases and the V segment lost 2 bases, leaving 3 bases of the junction unmatched. This CDR3 contains 15 residues. The germline V gene encodes CDR1 MNHNY and CDR2 SVGAGI (reference sequence). The sample was naive CD4+ T cells sorted from blood. Subset denoted: CD45RA+ positively selected. The chain employs TRBV6-6 and TRBJ2-1, with 14 bases aligning to TRBD2. The receptor's source is a man between 18 and 35 years old in good health. The CDR3 loop reads CASSYRLAGGPEQFF. CDR3 DNA sequence: TGTGCCAGCAGTTACAGACTAGCGGGGGGGCCTGAGCAGTTCTTC.